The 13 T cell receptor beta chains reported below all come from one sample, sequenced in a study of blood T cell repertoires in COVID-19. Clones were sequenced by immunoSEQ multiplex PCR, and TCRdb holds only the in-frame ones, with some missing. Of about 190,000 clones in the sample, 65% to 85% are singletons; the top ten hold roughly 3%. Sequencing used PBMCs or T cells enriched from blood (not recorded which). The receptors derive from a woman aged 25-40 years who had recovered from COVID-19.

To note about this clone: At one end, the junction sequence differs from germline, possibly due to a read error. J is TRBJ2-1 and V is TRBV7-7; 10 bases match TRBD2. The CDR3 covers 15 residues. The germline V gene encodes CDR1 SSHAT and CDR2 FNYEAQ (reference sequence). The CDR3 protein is CASSSTTSGLDEQFF. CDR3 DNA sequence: TGTGCTAGCAGCTCCACGACTAGCGGGTTAGATGAGCAGTTCTTC.

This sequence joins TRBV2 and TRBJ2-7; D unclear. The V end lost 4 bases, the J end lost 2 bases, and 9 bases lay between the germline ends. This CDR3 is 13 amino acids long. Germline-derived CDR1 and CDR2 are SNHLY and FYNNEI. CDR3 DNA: TGTGCCAGCAGTGCGAACGGAGCCTACGAGCAGTACGTC. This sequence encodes CASSANGAYEQYV.

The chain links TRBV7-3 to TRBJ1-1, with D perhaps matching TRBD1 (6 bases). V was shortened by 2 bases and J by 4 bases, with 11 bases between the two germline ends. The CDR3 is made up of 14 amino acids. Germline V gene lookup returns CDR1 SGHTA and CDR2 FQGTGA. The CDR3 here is CASSLQGRSTEAFF. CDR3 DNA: TGTGCCAGCAGCTTACAGGGGCGTAGCACTGAAGCTTTCTTT. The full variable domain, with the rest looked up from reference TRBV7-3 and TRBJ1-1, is GAGVSQTPSNKVTEKGKYVELRCDPISGHTALYWYRQSLGQGPEFLIYFQGTGAADDSGLPNDRFFAVRPEGSVSTLKIQRTERGDSAVYLCASSLQGRSTEAFFGQGTRLTVV.

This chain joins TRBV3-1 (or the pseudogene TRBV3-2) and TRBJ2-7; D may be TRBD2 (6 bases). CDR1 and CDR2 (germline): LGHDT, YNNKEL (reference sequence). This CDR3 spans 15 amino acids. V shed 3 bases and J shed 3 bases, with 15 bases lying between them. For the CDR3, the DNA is TGTGCCAGCAGCCAGGGGACGGGGGTCCACTACGAGCAGTACGTC. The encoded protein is CASSQGTGVHYEQYV.

The CDR3 region is CASRTFGQGSEKLFF. DNA for the CDR3: TGTGCCAGCAGAACCTTCGGACAGGGAAGTGAAAAACTGTTTTTT. The V and J genes are TRBV28 and TRBJ1-4; TRBD1 aligns across 8 bases. Germline V CDR1 and CDR2: MDHEN, SYDVKM. CDR3 length: 15 residues. V lost 6 bases, J lost 7 bases, and 10 bases stayed unmatched.

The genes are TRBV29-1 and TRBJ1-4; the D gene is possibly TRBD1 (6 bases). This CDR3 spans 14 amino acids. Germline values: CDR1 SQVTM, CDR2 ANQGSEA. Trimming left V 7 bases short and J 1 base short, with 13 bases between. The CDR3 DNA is TGCAGCGCCAACCCCAGGGGAACTAATGAAAAACTGTTTTTT. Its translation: CSANPRGTNEKLFF.

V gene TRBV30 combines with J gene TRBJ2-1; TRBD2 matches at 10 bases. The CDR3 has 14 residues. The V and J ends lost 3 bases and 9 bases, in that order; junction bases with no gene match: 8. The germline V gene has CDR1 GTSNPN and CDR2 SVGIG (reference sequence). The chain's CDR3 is CAWSVLAGKGEQFF. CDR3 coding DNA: TGTGCCTGGAGCGTACTAGCGGGGAAGGGTGAGCAGTTCTTC. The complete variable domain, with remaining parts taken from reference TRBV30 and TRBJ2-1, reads SQTIHQWPATLVQPVGSPLSLECTVEGTSNPNLYWYRQAAGRGLQLLFYSVGIGQISSEVPQNLSASRPQDRQFILSSKKLLLSDSGFYLCAWSVLAGKGEQFFGPGTRLTVL.

CDR3 DNA: TGTGCCAGCAGCCATAAAAGGCAGGGGGCGGATACGCAGTATTTT. It encodes CASSHKRQGADTQYF. J is TRBJ2-3 and V is TRBV4-2; 8 bases are shared with TRBD1. V shed 3 bases, J shed 6 bases, and the junction held 8 bases outside the gene matches. The germline CDR1 and CDR2 sequences are LGHNA and YNFKEQ. The CDR3 is 15 amino acids.

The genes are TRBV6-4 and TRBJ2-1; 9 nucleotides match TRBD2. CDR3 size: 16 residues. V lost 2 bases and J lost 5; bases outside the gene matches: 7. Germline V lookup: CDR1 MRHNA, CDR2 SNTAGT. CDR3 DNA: TGTGCCAGCAGTGACCCGCGGGAGGGCCATGACAATGAGCAGTTCTTC. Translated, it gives CASSDPREGHDNEQFF.

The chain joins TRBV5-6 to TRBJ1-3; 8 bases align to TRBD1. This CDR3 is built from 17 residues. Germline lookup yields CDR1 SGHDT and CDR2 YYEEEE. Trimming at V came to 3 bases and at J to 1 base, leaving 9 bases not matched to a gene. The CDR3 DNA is TGTGCCAGCAGCTATCCCGACAGGGGACGTTCTGGAAACACCATATATTTT. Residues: CASSYPDRGRSGNTIYF.

CDR3 coding DNA: TGCGCCAGCAGGACTAACTCCTACGAGCAGTACGTC. This gives the protein CASRTNSYEQYV. J is TRBJ2-7 and V is TRBV10-2; possibly TRBD2 for D (5 bases). CDR3 length: 12 amino acids. CDR1 and CDR2 from the germline V gene are WSHSY and SAAADI. V was cut by 6 bases and J by 0 bases, with 6 bases left in between.

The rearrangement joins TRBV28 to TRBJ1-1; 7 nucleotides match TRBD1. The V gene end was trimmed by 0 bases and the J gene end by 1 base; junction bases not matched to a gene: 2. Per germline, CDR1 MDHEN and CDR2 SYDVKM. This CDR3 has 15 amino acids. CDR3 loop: CASSLWDRSNTEAFF. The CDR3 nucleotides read TGTGCCAGCAGTTTATGGGACAGGTCGAACACTGAAGCTTTCTTT.

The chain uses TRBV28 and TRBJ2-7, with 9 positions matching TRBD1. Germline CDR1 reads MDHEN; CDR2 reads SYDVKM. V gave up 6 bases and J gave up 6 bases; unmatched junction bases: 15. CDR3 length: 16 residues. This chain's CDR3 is CASSEGSGQGIPEQYV. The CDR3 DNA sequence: TGTGCCAGCAGCGAAGGTTCGGGACAGGGTATACCCGAGCAGTACGTC.